These T cell receptor beta chains were read from a single sample in a study of blood T cell repertoires in COVID-19. Profiled with immunoSEQ multiplex PCR; TCRdb holds only in-frame clones, not every one. The sample contains over 110,000 clones, about nine tenths of which appear only once. The sequenced sample was PBMCs or T cells enriched from blood (not recorded which). The source of these receptors is a man aged 55 to 69 who had recovered from COVID-19. Each CDR3 is given with its conserved first and last residue. A D gene is named only where the DNA matches it firmly. Size values are once, few and many counts, or a class for expanded clones, and some rows have none.

CDR3 protein: CASSDTPLGVGDGYTF; CDR3 DNA: TGCGCCAGCAGTGATACCCCCCTTGGGGTAGGGGATGGCTACACCTTC; V gene: TRBV10-2; D gene: .; clone size: .; J gene: TRBJ1-2
CDR3 protein: CASSRLGAGPLGETQYF; CDR3 DNA: TGTGCCAGCAGTCGCCTCGGCGCGGGACCCTTAGGAGAGACCCAGTACTTC; V gene: TRBV7-3; D gene: .; clone size: .; J gene: TRBJ2-5
CDR3 protein: CASSLVSAHEQYF; CDR3 DNA: TGTGCCAGCAGCTTGGTGAGTGCCCACGAGCAGTACTTC; V gene: TRBV5-8; D gene: .; clone size: .; J gene: TRBJ2-7
CDR3 protein: CASSAGLAVSTDTQYF; CDR3 DNA: TGTGCCAGCAGCGCTGGACTAGCGGTTAGCACAGATACGCAGTATTTT; V gene: TRBV9; D gene: TRBD2; clone size: .; J gene: TRBJ2-3
CDR3 protein: CASSQGWGGSSYEQYF; CDR3 DNA: TGTGCCAGCAGCCAAGGGTGGGGGGGTAGCTCCTACGAGCAGTACTTC; V gene: TRBV3-1/TRBV3-2; D gene: TRBD2; clone size: .; J gene: TRBJ2-7
CDR3 protein: CAWSVRGNQPQHF; CDR3 DNA: TGTGCCTGGAGTGTTCGGGGGAATCAGCCCCAGCATTTT; V gene: TRBV30; D gene: .; clone size: .; J gene: TRBJ1-5
CDR3 protein: CASSIHPKETQYF; CDR3 DNA: TGTGCCAGTAGTATACATCCTAAAGAGACCCAGTACTTC; V gene: TRBV19; D gene: .; clone size: .; J gene: TRBJ2-5
CDR3 protein: CASSRGTTSKQYF; CDR3 DNA: TGTGCCAGCAGCAGGGGGACTACCTCGAAGCAGTACTTC; V gene: TRBV7-9; D gene: .; clone size: .; J gene: TRBJ2-7
CDR3 protein: CASSLKSGFGELFF; CDR3 DNA: TGTGCCAGCAGCTTAAAATCAGGGTTCGGGGAGCTGTTTTTT; V gene: TRBV5-6; D gene: .; clone size: .; J gene: TRBJ2-2
CDR3 protein: CAGQGRGYEKLFF; CDR3 DNA: TGTGCCGGCCAGGGAAGGGGATATGAAAAACTGTTTTTT; V gene: TRBV28; D gene: .; clone size: .; J gene: TRBJ1-4
CDR3 protein: CARREGTRGYTEAFF; CDR3 DNA: TGTGCCAGGCGGGAGGGTACGAGGGGATACACTGAAGCTTTCTTT; V gene: TRBV2; D gene: .; clone size: .; J gene: TRBJ1-1
CDR3 protein: CASLLAGGSDTQYF; CDR3 DNA: TGTGCCAGCCTTCTAGCGGGGGGGTCCGATACGCAGTATTTT; V gene: TRBV5-5; D gene: TRBD2; clone size: .; J gene: TRBJ2-3
CDR3 protein: CASSYSRVPNYGYTF; CDR3 DNA: TGTGCCAGCAGTTACTCCAGGGTCCCAAACTATGGCTACACCTTC; V gene: TRBV6-5; D gene: .; clone size: .; J gene: TRBJ1-2
CDR3 protein: CASTQDLRNTEAFF; CDR3 DNA: TGTGCCAGTACCCAGGACTTAAGGAACACTGAAGCTTTCTTT; V gene: TRBV19; D gene: .; clone size: .; J gene: TRBJ1-1
CDR3 protein: CASSLPTSGGGNEQFF; CDR3 DNA: TGTGCCAGCAGTTTACCGACTAGCGGAGGTGGAAATGAGCAGTTCTTC; V gene: TRBV27; D gene: TRBD2; clone size: .; J gene: TRBJ2-1
CDR3 protein: CASSPPWMGEANEKLFF; CDR3 DNA: TGTGCCAGCTCACCACCCTGGATGGGGGAGGCTAATGAAAAACTGTTTTTT; V gene: TRBV18; D gene: .; clone size: few; J gene: TRBJ1-4
CDR3 protein: CASSFGVSSPLHF; CDR3 DNA: TGCGCCAGCAGCTTTGGAGTTAGTTCACCCCTCCACTTT; V gene: TRBV5-1; D gene: .; clone size: once; J gene: TRBJ1-6
CDR3 protein: CASSSWTGGSTEAFF; CDR3 DNA: TGTGCCAGTAGTTCTTGGACCGGGGGGAGCACTGAAGCTTTCTTT; V gene: TRBV19; D gene: .; clone size: .; J gene: TRBJ1-1
CDR3 protein: CASTKMGQEPVAGNEQFF; CDR3 DNA: TGTGCCAGCACCAAAATGGGACAGGAACCCGTGGCTGGCAATGAGCAGTTCTTC; V gene: TRBV28; D gene: TRBD1; clone size: .; J gene: TRBJ2-1
CDR3 protein: CASSEGDVNYGYTF; CDR3 DNA: TGCGCCAGCAGCGAGGGCGACGTAAACTATGGCTACACCTTC; V gene: TRBV5-1; D gene: .; clone size: .; J gene: TRBJ1-2
CDR3 protein: CASTGFETQYF; CDR3 DNA: TGCGCCAGCACGGGTTTTGAGACCCAGTACTTC; V gene: TRBV5-1; D gene: .; clone size: .; J gene: TRBJ2-5
CDR3 protein: CASSWGTLAGEQYF; CDR3 DNA: TGTGCCAGCAGCTGGGGGACTCTAGCGGGCGAGCAGTACTTC; V gene: TRBV7-9; D gene: TRBD2; clone size: .; J gene: TRBJ2-7
CDR3 protein: CASSLAPRAGEKLFF; CDR3 DNA: TGTGCCAGCAGCTTGGCTCCGAGGGCGGGTGAAAAACTGTTTTTT; V gene: TRBV5-5; D gene: .; clone size: once; J gene: TRBJ1-4
CDR3 protein: CASNSAWEGAPTQYF; CDR3 DNA: TGTGCCAGCAACTCCGCCTGGGAAGGGGCCCCTACGCAGTATTTT; V gene: TRBV5-6; D gene: .; clone size: .; J gene: TRBJ2-3
CDR3 protein: CASSLSFRQGQFWNTEAFF; CDR3 DNA: TGTGCCAGTAGTCTATCCTTCCGACAGGGCCAATTTTGGAACACTGAAGCTTTCTTT; V gene: TRBV19; D gene: TRBD1; clone size: .; J gene: TRBJ1-1
CDR3 protein: CASSSWGQGGEKLFF; CDR3 DNA: TGTGCCAGCAGCTCATGGGGACAGGGTGGGGAAAAACTGTTTTTT; V gene: TRBV4-2; D gene: TRBD1; clone size: .; J gene: TRBJ1-4
CDR3 protein: CASSHPTEQETQYF; CDR3 DNA: TGTGCCAGCAGCCACCCGACAGAACAAGAGACCCAGTACTTC; V gene: TRBV11-2; D gene: .; clone size: .; J gene: TRBJ2-5
CDR3 protein: CASSRQGTSYEQYF; CDR3 DNA: TGTGCCAGCAGCAGACAGGGGACCTCCTACGAGCAGTACTTC; V gene: TRBV5-4; D gene: TRBD1; clone size: .; J gene: TRBJ2-7
CDR3 protein: CASRDTMSSLHF; CDR3 DNA: TGTGCCAGCAGGGACACCATGAGTTCCCTCCACTTT; V gene: TRBV2; D gene: .; clone size: .; J gene: TRBJ1-6
CDR3 protein: CASSLWDTSYEQYF; CDR3 DNA: TGTGCCAGCAGTTTATGGGACACCTCCTACGAGCAGTACTTC; V gene: TRBV28; D gene: .; clone size: .; J gene: TRBJ2-7
CDR3 protein: CSATAGRGGGETQYF; CDR3 DNA: TGCAGCGCAACTGCGGGGAGGGGCGGTGGAGAGACCCAGTACTTC; V gene: TRBV29-1; D gene: TRBD2; clone size: .; J gene: TRBJ2-5
CDR3 protein: CASSYVRGNEQFF; CDR3 DNA: TGTGCCAGCAGTTACGTCAGGGGGAATGAGCAGTTCTTC; V gene: TRBV6-5; D gene: TRBD1; clone size: .; J gene: TRBJ2-1
CDR3 protein: CASSRSSYEQYF; CDR3 DNA: TGTGCCAGCAGCAGGAGTTCCTACGAGCAGTACTTC; V gene: TRBV3-1/TRBV3-2; D gene: .; clone size: once; J gene: TRBJ2-7